What follows are 2 T cell receptor beta chains derived from one specimen sequenced in a study of PD-1 blockade in classical Hodgkin lymphoma. Clones were read by immunoSEQ multiplex PCR, and TCRdb kept only the in-frame ones, dropping some. The sample yields over 20,000 clones, over 60% seen once. Brentuximab vedotin exposure varied, and every patient relapsed after autologous stem cell transplantation. The sequences come from peripheral blood mononuclear cells (PBMCs), collected at baseline. These receptors came from a human donor with classical Hodgkin lymphoma.

This chain joins TRBV19 and TRBJ1-5; D remains ambiguous. Germline assignment: CDR1 LNHDA and CDR2 SQIVND (reference sequence). With 5 bases removed from V and 5 bases from J, the gap between germline ends came to 10 bases. The CDR3 has 13 residues. The CDR3 sequence: CASSFNRDQPQHF. CDR3 sequence (DNA): TGTGCCAGTAGTTTCAACCGGGATCAGCCCCAGCATTTT.

CDR3 loop: CASSLGGATNEKLFF. For the CDR3, the DNA is TGTGCCAGCAGTTTAGGAGGAGCAACTAATGAAAAACTGTTTTTT. The chain uses TRBV28 and TRBJ1-4; D gene ambiguous. Trimming shortened V by 2 bases and J by 0 bases, and 7 bases separated the two germline ends. Germline V lookup: CDR1 MDHEN, CDR2 SYDVKM. The CDR3 sequence is 15 residues long.